This T cell receptor beta chain is drawn from a study of Tregs in tolerant kidney transplant recipients. About the research overall: Mixed chimerism was transient after nonmyeloablative marrow transplants from related graft donors. Notes on the study in general: Expanding Tregs on activated donor B cells appeared to best identify donor-specific TCRbeta clones. Donor-specific Treg expansion exceeded global Treg expansion in tolerant patients, suggesting antigen drive.

Trimming took off 3 bases at V and 4 bases at J, with 10 bases between the two ends. Looked up from germline, CDR1 is SGHTA and CDR2 is FQGNSA. The CDR3 runs to 14 residues. Profiled with immunoSEQ multiplex PCR; TCRdb holds only in-frame clones, not every one. Here the sample spans 69,000 or so clones, around 90% being singletons. Unstimulated regulatory T cells (CD4+CD25+CD127-), CD4+CD25- non-regulatory cells, CD4 and CD8 cells were FACS-sorted from thawed PBMCs. Concerning this clone: Antigen specificity is unknown.

The V and J genes are TRBV7-2 and TRBJ1-5; D might be TRBD1 (6 bases). The TCR was taken from a human donor who received a combined kidney and bone marrow transplant. Sequencing was performed on CD4+ T cells from blood, taken before the transplant. The CDR3 region has the DNA TGTGCCAGCAGCTTCGGGGGGCAGAATCAGCCCCAGCATTTT. Protein sequence: CASSFGGQNQPQHF.